The table lists the clone carrying this T cell receptor beta chain with a few counts. One entry per CDR3 protein, called by TCRdb with MiXCR from the reads. Here the sample spans 450,000 to 550,000 distinct CDR3 sequences, approximately 15% being singletons. The length of the CDR3 is 16 residues. The ends lost 6 bases at V and 5 bases at J; junction bases unmatched: 12. In germline, CDR1 is MNHNS, CDR2 SASEGT. The data stem from a study of T cell repertoires in cytomegalovirus infection. Study summary: Carrying CMV and the relevant HLA type showed in public TCR beta signatures.

The sample taken for sequencing was CD8+ T cells from PBMCs. This receptor was identified in a human donor in good health (CMV status not recorded). Some clones in this sample may be carry-over from other donors' samples. The chain carries TRBV6-1 and TRBJ2-1; 8 bases agree with TRBD2. The CDR3 DNA reads TGTGCCAGCAGCATACTCGCGGGGGGCGTCCACAATGAGCAGTTCTTC. This encodes CASSILAGGVHNEQFF.